This is a list of T cell receptor beta chains from one sample in a study of CD8+CD57+ T cells in acquired aplastic anemia. TCRdb re-called the reads through MiXCR, storing one row per CDR3 protein. Of around 220,000 distinct CDR3 sequences in the sample, roughly 50% are singletons; the top ten hold roughly 21%. The specimen was sorted CD4+, CD8+, or CD8+CD57+ T cells (not recorded which) from PBMCs. These receptors all come from a human donor with aplastic anemia. Both conserved end residues are part of each CDR3. A D gene is named only where the DNA matches it firmly. Clone size appears in some rows only: once, few, many, or a class for an expanded clone.

TRBV7-9 | NA | NA | CASSPLGRDKTQYF
TRBV5-6 | NA | NA | CASSFANQETQYF
TRBV19 | NA | once | CASSAFLTVGVEEQYF
TRBV28 | NA | NA | CASRVQGGDQPQHF
TRBV7-6 | NA | NA | CASSLITFASTDTQYF
TRBV5-1 | TRBD1 | NA | CASSFGTPWDRADEQYF
TRBV5-1 | NA | many | CASSLEFQGEKLFF
TRBV10-3 | NA | NA | CATSTGAQETQYF
TRBV15 | NA | NA | CATSIEVSNQPQHF
TRBV5-8 | NA | few | CASSLGRGLTGTQYF
TRBV12-3/TRBV12-4 | TRBD1 | many | CASRGTGPYSNQPQHF
TRBV11-2 | NA | NA | CASSRVASGYGYTF
TRBV2 | NA | many | CASSPTTTAAVLTF
TRBV7-9 | TRBD1 | NA | CASSSRRTGMGEKLFF
TRBV20-1 | NA | many | CSAPGGKNYGYTF
TRBV2 | NA | many | CASGGTGNEQYF
TRBV7-6 | NA | few | CASSLDRSYGYTF
TRBV10-3 | NA | NA | CAISESTFGNTIYF
TRBV3-1 | NA | few | CASSQGLGNTIYF
TRBV9 | NA | many | CASSQSPTTSYEQYF
TRBV2 | TRBD1 | NA | CASSGTGGSNQPQHF
TRBV14 | TRBD2 | NA | CASSGPGTSGGETQYF